Reported below is one T cell receptor beta chain. It has no known antigen specificity. Within one base of it there is no much larger clone, and no base qualities were kept. These data belong to a study of CD8 T cells in ankylosing spondylitis (TCRdb year 2017). Looking at the study overall: To find TCR variants linked to disease, the study profiled T cell receptor beta repertoires in ankylosing spondylitis patients and healthy donors. The full study cohort comprised about 23 ankylosing spondylitis patients and 110 or so healthy donors. Peripheral blood was sampled, and synovial fluid was also collected from ankylosing spondylitis patients. The paper's findings and limits, for the study overall: According to the report, matched synovial fluid samples from ankylosing spondylitis patients were significantly enriched for the disease-linked clones. Blood from ankylosing spondylitis patients appeared to be characterized by a TCR beta motif made up of under ten highly homologous amino acid variants. Some motif variants had previously been reported in the synovial fluid and blood of reactive arthritis patients, which suggests shared mechanisms of disease initiation. In peripheral blood, the disease-linked clones were found at relatively low frequencies and had a CD8+ phenotype.

The instrument was an Illumina HiSeq 2500. Quantitative 5'-RACE with molecular barcodes was the method used to prepare the TCR beta libraries. As for the original processing: Disease-linked TCR variants were identified with a new computational method built on a probabilistic model of VDJ rearrangement. TCRdb passed the public sequencing reads through fastp at Q25 and MiXCR, retaining productive beta sequences. Under each unique CDR3 protein, matching rows form one entry showing the most common genes and DNA. The V and J calls and clone size come from TCRdb's table, not from the authors' own analysis. Present in this sample are fewer than 550,000 distinct CDR3 sequences, 5.3% of which were seen just once. The ten largest clones add up to around 3.4% of the sample. Cut back by 0 bases and 3 bases, the V and J ends lie 17 bases apart. As encoded in the germline V gene, CDR1 is LGHNA while CDR2 is YNFKEQ. From cysteine to phenylalanine, the CDR3 is 18 amino acids long. Kept here is only the CDR3 DNA, which spans 54 bases and is read in frame from base 1.

The V and J genes are TRBV4-2 and TRBJ2-2; the D gene assignment is perhaps TRBD1 or TRBD2, with each matching 5 bases. Sequencing was carried out using blood, either unsorted or a sorted T cell fraction (not recorded which). The receptor was derived from a male donor with ankylosing spondylitis. CDR3 protein: CASSQEKSGPPYTGELFF. The nucleotide sequence is given as TGTGCCAGCAGCCAAGAGAAATCGGGGCCGCCCTACACCGGGGAGCTGTTTTTT.